The clone carrying this TCR beta chain has more than one count but fewer than ten. Germline CDR1 SGHAT, CDR2 FQNNGV. After removal of 5 bases from V and 4 bases from J, the junction contained 9 bases not matched to a gene. The CDR3 runs to 18 residues. This entry comes from a study of shared T cell receptors in the human thymus. TCRdb's table, derived via immunoSEQ multiplex PCR, lists solely in-frame clones and lacks some. The sample shows hundreds of thousands of clones, 78% of them seen only once. This sample also belongs to another study, concerning human thymus T cells. That work states: The source of the thymus tissue was resections taken during corrective heart surgery. Thymic and blood repertoires appeared to show biased V and J gene usage.

The chain joins TRBV11-2 to TRBJ2-1, with 15 positions matching TRBD2. Sequenced material: thymocytes. The origin of this receptor is a boy younger than two with a congenital heart defect. The CDR3 here is CASSPVGLAGGHYNEQFF. As DNA, the CDR3 is TGTGCCAGCAGCCCAGTTGGACTAGCGGGAGGGCATTACAATGAGCAGTTCTTC.